This TCR beta chain was sequenced during a study of read filtering for tumor transcriptome and immune sequencing. Study details: The cohort had some 16 men and approximately 13 women aged about 45 to 90, mean about 66 years. Revised staging placed about 8 patients in R-ISS I, about 15 in II, more than 5 in III. Broader study findings: Sorted CD138-negative bone marrow cells were not purified T cells. About 80% of IR-seq clonotypes had a single read, yet these held about 3.4% of reads.

In its sample, this clonotype was seen many times. As yet, its antigen is unknown. The library was built from roughly 400 ng RNA with molecular barcoded adaptors for alpha/delta and beta/gamma chains. Using its own MiXCR run on the reads, TCRdb lists one record per CDR3 protein. Counted here are some 38,000 distinct CDR3 sequences, approximately 15% occurring once; the ten biggest clones make up 6% to 7%. The CDR3 spans 15 residues. The V end lost 2 bases, the J end lost 6 bases, and 16 bases lay between the germline ends. Germline CDR1 and CDR2: SGHRS and YFSETQ. The chain combines TRBV5-1 with TRBJ2-3; D may correspond to TRBD1 or TRBD2 (7 bases each). The source material was a population of CD138-negative cells sorted from bone marrow. The clonotype was recovered from a donor over 35 with multiple myeloma. The CDR3 reads CASSLETGTKDTQYF. CDR3 DNA: TGCGCCAGCAGCTTAGAGACAGGGACTAAGGATACGCAGTATTTT.